This T cell receptor beta chain was profiled in a study of PD-1 blockade in mismatch repair-deficient tumors. Looking at the study overall: Enrolled about 2013-2017, patients had progressing, pretreated mismatch repair-deficient cancers of about a dozen types.

Libraries were prepared by immunoSEQ multiplex PCR; TCRdb keeps only in-frame clonotypes and omits some of them. The sample lists roughly 130,000 clones; almost 90% were seen once. Germline assignment: CDR1 MGHRA and CDR2 YSYEKL. Trimming left V 6 bases short and J 0 bases short, with 15 bases between. CDR3 length equals 15 residues. TCR sequencing covered three patients who responded to pembrolizumab. General study results and limits: Tumor-resident clones, often undetectable pretreatment in blood, expanded then contracted after pembrolizumab.

Regarding this clone: Its antigen is unidentified.

V and J are TRBV4-1 and TRBJ2-7; D is perhaps TRBD2 (6 bases). This TCR derives from an adult with mismatch repair-deficient cancer. This sample comprised peripheral blood, obtained approximately 70 weeks after starting pembrolizumab. The CDR3 nucleotides read TGCGCCAGCAGTATGACTGGGCGGGACTCCTACGAGCAGTACTTC. It is translated as CASSMTGRDSYEQYF.